These 25 T cell receptor beta chains were sequenced from one sample in a study of T-cell memory formation after mild COVID-19. TCRdb ran MiXCR on the 5' RACE reads and lists one entry per CDR3 protein. The sample records under 550,000 distinct CDR3 sequences, about 18% being singletons. Sequencing was performed on PBMCs or a T cell subset sorted from them (not recorded which). The receptors were gathered from an adult woman who had mild COVID-19 (a few samples of this study predate the infection). Cell type and time point are not known.

This clonotype was seen only a few times. The rearrangement joins TRBV23-1 to TRBJ2-5; a weak D match, TRBD2 (5 bases). TRBV23-1 counts as an open reading frame of uncertain function. CDR3 length: 16 amino acids. Trimming removed 5 bases from V and 1 base from J, with 17 bases in between. Here the CDR3 reads CASSEPEASSQETQYF. For the CDR3, the DNA is TGCGCCAGCAGTGAGCCAGAGGCTAGCAGCCAAGAGACCCAGTACTTC.

This clonotype came up many times. V gene TRBV7-3 combines with J gene TRBJ2-1; 9 bases line up with TRBD1. CDR1 is SGHTA and CDR2 is FQGTGA in the germline V gene. This CDR3 is built from 14 residues. J was trimmed by 6 bases and V by 7 bases; bases with no gene match: 7. CDR3 in amino acids: CASTPGTGSNEQFF. In nucleotides, the CDR3 is TGTGCCAGCACCCCCGGGACAGGGTCCAATGAGCAGTTCTTC.

The V call is TRBV27, the J call TRBJ2-1, with no clear D. The V gene lost 5 bases and the J gene lost 4 bases, with 15 bases spanning the gap. The V gene's germline CDR1 is MNHEY and CDR2 SMNVEV (reference sequence). The CDR3 covers 15 residues. This CDR3 reads CASSPSRASYNEQFF. CDR3 coding DNA: TGTGCCAGCAGTCCAAGCCGGGCTAGTTACAATGAGCAGTTCTTC.

The chain uses TRBV25-1 and TRBJ2-7, with D maybe TRBD1 (6 bases). The germline V gene encodes CDR1 MGHDK and CDR2 SYGVNS. This CDR3 is 14 amino acids long. V was clipped by 1 base and J by 9 bases, with 16 bases between them. The CDR3 nucleotides are TGTGCCAGCAGTGAATCGGCAGGGGCAATTGTGCAGTACTTC. This encodes CASSESAGAIVQYF.

The chain joins TRBV3-1 to TRBJ1-5, with TRBD1 identical over 7 bases. In germline, CDR1 is LGHDT, CDR2 YNNKEL (reference sequence). The CDR3 covers 14 residues. The V and J ends lost 7 bases and 6 bases, in that order; junction bases with no gene match: 9. The CDR3 here is CASTNRGYGQPQHF. DNA of the CDR3: TGTGCCAGCACTAACAGGGGCTACGGTCAGCCCCAGCATTTT.

This clonotype turned up a few times. The chain recombines TRBV15 with TRBJ2-2; 8 bases align to TRBD2. V shed 0 bases and J 3 bases; nucleotides not matched to a gene: 12. The CDR3 contains 19 residues. Per the germline V gene, CDR1 is LNHNV and CDR2 is YYDKDF (reference sequence). The CDR3 reads CATSRDQGRAGAHTGELFF. The CDR3 DNA reads TGTGCCACCAGCAGAGATCAAGGAAGAGCGGGAGCTCACACCGGGGAGCTGTTTTTT. Full variable domain (outside the CDR3, taken from reference TRBV15 and TRBJ2-2): DAMVIQNPRYQVTQFGKPVTLSCSQTLNHNVMYWYQQKSSQAPKLLFHYYDKDFNNEADTPDNFQSRRPNTSFCFLDIRSPGLGDTAMYLCATSRDQGRAGAHTGELFFGEGSRLTVL.

The chain has TRBV7-9 and TRBJ2-3; tentative D call: TRBD2 (6 bases). This CDR3 has 15 residues. V shed 4 bases and J shed 7 bases, with 18 bases lying between them. Per the germline V gene, CDR1 is SEHNR and CDR2 is FQNEAQ (reference sequence). The CDR3 spells CASSSGGVARYTQYF. DNA for the CDR3: TGTGCCAGCAGCTCCGGGGGTGTGGCACGCTATACGCAGTATTTT.

The chain uses TRBV7-6 and TRBJ2-3; TRBD2 agrees at 12 bases. The CDR3 extends over 16 amino acids. V trimming: 5 bases; J trimming: 2 bases; junction bases outside the gene matches: 5. The germline V gene has CDR1 SGHVS and CDR2 FNYEAQ. The CDR3 DNA is TGTGCCAGCAGCGCGACTAGCGGGGGACTCACAGATACGCAGTATTTT. Translation: CASSATSGGLTDTQYF.

The chain joins TRBV29-1 to TRBJ2-1; no clear D. With 2 bases removed from V and 7 bases from J, the gap between germline ends came to 12 bases. The CDR3 has 13 amino acids. CDR1 SQVTM and CDR2 ANQGSEA come from the germline V gene. The CDR3 sequence: CSVETAHHNEQFF. As DNA, the CDR3 is TGCAGCGTTGAAACAGCACATCATAATGAGCAGTTCTTC.

This clonotype has at least ten counts. In nucleotides, the CDR3 is TGTGCCAGCAGCCACGGACTAGCAAATGATGAGCAGTTCTTC. Protein product: CASSHGLANDEQFF. The chain combines TRBV7-8 with TRBJ2-1; 8 nucleotides line up with TRBD2. The CDR3 consists of 14 residues. Germline V gene sequence: CDR1 SGHVS, CDR2 FQNEAQ. V trimming: 5 bases; J trimming: 8 bases; junction bases outside the gene matches: 8.

The chain combines TRBV20-1 with TRBJ1-4; tentatively, D is TRBD1 (6 bases). V lost 3 bases and J 5 bases, leaving 22 bases between the germline ends. CDR1 is DFQATT, CDR2 SNEGSKA, per germline (reference sequence). This CDR3 is built from 17 residues. The CDR3 here is CSASPNLGAEANEKLFF. The CDR3 DNA reads as TGCAGTGCTAGCCCCAACCTGGGGGCAGAGGCCAATGAAAAACTGTTTTTT.

The chain combines TRBV7-9 with TRBJ2-3; TRBD2 might be the D (5 bases). The V end was cut by 3 bases, the J end by 1 base, with 17 bases between. Germline CDR1 and CDR2: SEHNR and FQNEAQ (reference sequence). This CDR3 is built from 17 residues. In DNA, the CDR3 is TGTGCCAGCAGCTTCCCCGAGGGAGTCGAGGGCACAGATACGCAGTATTTT. Its translation is CASSFPEGVEGTDTQYF.

This clonotype was counted a few times. The rearrangement links TRBV5-1 to TRBJ1-6; 8 positions match TRBD1. J lost 7 bases, V lost 8 bases, and 11 bases had no gene match. Germline-derived CDR1 and CDR2 are SGHRS and YFSETQ. There are 15 residues in the CDR3. The CDR3 loop is CASSLAGGVNSPLHF. CDR3 DNA sequence: TGCGCCAGTTCCCTCGCAGGGGGCGTCAATTCACCCCTCCACTTT.

This clonotype has a handful of counts. The chain has TRBV9 and TRBJ2-3; 7 bases line up with TRBD2. V shed 3 bases, J shed 3 bases, and the junction held 10 bases outside the gene matches. The V gene's germline CDR1 is SGDLS and CDR2 YYNGEE. This CDR3 has 16 residues. The CDR3 nucleotides read TGTGCCAGCAGCGCCCTTGGGGGAGGGCCAACAGATACGCAGTATTTT. Translating gives CASSALGGGPTDTQYF.

This sequence joins TRBV20-1 and TRBJ2-3; the D gene is possibly TRBD2 (6 bases). V lost 3 bases, J lost 1 base, and 17 bases lay in between. The V gene's germline CDR1 is DFQATT and CDR2 SNEGSKA (reference sequence). The CDR3 length is 16 residues. The CDR3, as DNA: TGCAGTGCTAGGGGCGGGGATTCCCTTCGCACAGATACGCAGTATTTT. Translation: CSARGGDSLRTDTQYF.

This chain uses TRBV4-3 with TRBJ2-1; 12 bases map to TRBD2. CDR3 length: 14 amino acids. V lost 0 bases to trimming and J lost 14 bases; unmatched junction nucleotides: 5. Germline V CDR1 and CDR2: LGHNA, YSLEER. CDR3 residues: CASSQEGTSGLKFF. DNA for the CDR3: TGCGCCAGCAGCCAAGAAGGGACTAGCGGGTTGAAGTTCTTC.

Only a few counts were recorded for this clonotype. The V and J genes are TRBV12-3 or TRBV12-4 and TRBJ2-1, with 9 bases identical to TRBD1. The CDR3 contains 15 residues. V trimming: 6 bases; J trimming: 7 bases; junction bases outside the gene matches: 10. The CDR3, as DNA: TGTGCCAGCAGCCCAGAAGGGACAGGGAAAAATGAGCAGTTCTTC. Protein product: CASSPEGTGKNEQFF.

CDR3 amino acids: CASSMAPWANSPLHF. The CDR3 DNA follows: TGTGCCAGTAGTATGGCCCCCTGGGCAAATTCACCCCTCCACTTT. The V call is TRBV19, the J call TRBJ1-6; D is unclear. Trimming cost V 3 bases and J 7 bases, with 13 bases left between them. This CDR3 comprises 15 residues. The germline V gene encodes CDR1 LNHDA and CDR2 SQIVND (reference sequence).

The V gene is TRBV20-1, the J gene TRBJ2-7, with 13 bases aligning to TRBD2. Germline-derived CDR1 and CDR2 are DFQATT and SNEGSKA (reference sequence). The J segment lost 2 bases and the V segment lost 2 bases, leaving 12 bases of the junction unmatched. The CDR3 runs 18 residues. CDR3 sequence: CSARSASGTSGAPYEQYF. In nucleotides, the CDR3 is TGCAGTGCTAGATCCGCTTCCGGGACTAGCGGGGCTCCCTACGAGCAGTACTTC.

This clonotype was seen only a few times. The chain recombines TRBV7-6 with TRBJ1-4; perhaps TRBD1 as D (5 bases). Germline V gives CDR1 SGHVS, CDR2 FNYEAQ. V shed 3 bases and J shed 7 bases, with 15 bases lying between them. The CDR3 has 15 amino acids. The CDR3 DNA reads as TGTGCCAGCAGCTTCGAGGGGAACGTCTTTGAAAAACTGTTTTTT. Amino acids: CASSFEGNVFEKLFF.

The chain is built from TRBV19 and TRBJ1-2; D gene unclear. Germline V lookup: CDR1 LNHDA, CDR2 SQIVND (reference sequence). The CDR3 consists of 14 residues. The germline V and J ends were trimmed by 0 bases and 3 bases, with 8 bases remaining between them. CDR3 DNA: TGTGCCAGTAGTATAGACCCAGGAGACTATGGCTACACCTTC. This sequence encodes CASSIDPGDYGYTF.

In this sample, this clonotype turned up a few times. J is TRBJ2-3 and V is TRBV7-2, with D possibly matching TRBD2 (5 bases). Trimming removed 10 bases from V and 1 base from J, with 15 bases in between. CDR3 size: 14 residues. The germline V gene encodes CDR1 SGHTA and CDR2 FQGNSA. The CDR3 region is CAISGETRTDTQYF. CDR3 nucleotide sequence: TGTGCCATTTCCGGGGAAACCCGCACAGATACGCAGTATTTT.

This clonotype was picked up a small number of times. J is TRBJ1-1 and V is TRBV7-3, with D hard to call. Germline CDR1 is SGHTA and CDR2 is FQGTGA. The V end was cut by 4 bases, the J end by 1 base, with 7 bases between. The CDR3 covers 13 residues. CDR3 bases: TGTGCCAGCAGCTCATATCCGAACACTGAAGCTTTCTTT. Protein: CASSSYPNTEAFF.

This clonotype appeared a few times. The CDR3 DNA sequence: TGTGCCAGCAGATCGCCCACACAGCCCCAGCATTTT. Protein product: CASRSPTQPQHF. The chain joins TRBV12-3 or TRBV12-4 to TRBJ1-5; no reliable D call. V was shortened by 6 bases and J by 7 bases, with 10 bases between the two germline ends. CDR3 size: 12 residues.

To note about this clonotype: Relative to the germline gene, one junction end is altered; a read error may explain this. The genes are TRBV14 and TRBJ2-1, with TRBD2 matching 8 bases. Germline assignment: CDR1 SGHDN and CDR2 FVKESK. This CDR3 has 11 amino acids. CDR3 in DNA: TGTGCCAGCAGCCCCCAGCGGGAGCTGTTCTTC. This encodes CASSPQRELFF.